The 10 T cell receptor beta chains in this list originate from one sample, sequenced in a study of cytomegalovirus exposure and HLA in healthy donors. PCR was performed using 60 Vbeta and 13 Jbeta primers. Method: immunoSEQ multiplex PCR; TCRdb's copy keeps in-frame clones and lacks some. Recorded for this sample: over 120,000 clones. What was sequenced was PBMCs. The receptors were sampled from a male donor in good health and CMV-seronegative.

The chain carries TRBV20-1 and TRBJ1-1; 7 nucleotides align to TRBD1. Germline V gives CDR1 DFQATT, CDR2 SNEGSKA (reference sequence). The ends lost 4 bases at V and 8 bases at J; junction bases unmatched: 4. The length of the CDR3 is 11 residues. CDR3 sequence: CSATGGPEAFF. CDR3 DNA sequence: TGCAGTGCTACAGGGGGACCAGAAGCTTTCTTT.

This rearrangement joins TRBV5-1 to TRBJ1-2, with D possibly TRBD1 on 5 matching bases. The CDR3 contains 14 residues. V was cut by 5 bases and J by 6 bases, with 17 bases left in between. Germline V lookup: CDR1 SGHRS, CDR2 YFSETQ. In nucleotides, the CDR3 is TGCGCCAGCAGTTGGGAGGGGAGTGAGAATGGCTACACCTTC. Its translation is CASSWEGSENGYTF.

The chain uses TRBV30 and TRBJ1-4; D is uncertain. Trimming took 5 bases from V and 7 from J, leaving 8 bases between them. The CDR3 length is 11 residues. The V gene's germline CDR1 is GTSNPN and CDR2 SVGIG (reference sequence). The CDR3, as DNA: TGTGCCTGGGGAGGACTTGAAAAACTGTTTTTT. Protein sequence: CAWGGLEKLFF.

The chain recombines TRBV5-1 with TRBJ1-2, with a possible D match to TRBD1 (6 bases). The CDR3 consists of 18 residues. Deletions cut 1 base from V and 5 bases from J, with 24 bases between. Germline V gene lookup returns CDR1 SGHRS and CDR2 YFSETQ. This CDR3 is CASSLSSLKFRGTYGYTF. The CDR3 DNA sequence: TGCGCCAGCAGCTTGTCTTCGCTGAAATTTCGAGGGACATATGGCTACACCTTC.

V and J are TRBV2 and TRBJ2-3; possible D gene TRBD1, 5 bases. V was trimmed by 3 bases and J by 4 bases, leaving 17 bases between them. The V gene's germline CDR1 is SNHLY and CDR2 FYNNEI. This CDR3 has 16 amino acids. The CDR3 sequence is CASSDQGPKVADTQYF. The CDR3 region has the DNA TGTGCCAGCAGTGACCAGGGCCCCAAGGTTGCAGATACGCAGTATTTT.

The rearrangement uses TRBV7-8 and TRBJ1-6; D gene ambiguous. The CDR3 length is 18 residues. CDR1 SGHVS and CDR2 FQNEAQ come from the germline V gene. The V end lost 4 bases, the J end lost 5 bases, and 21 bases lay between the germline ends. CDR3 sequence reads: CASSYSAQVRFNNSPLHF. CDR3 in DNA: TGTGCCAGCAGCTACTCCGCCCAGGTTCGATTCAATAATTCACCCCTCCACTTT.

V and J are TRBV6-1 and TRBJ1-1; the D gene is possibly TRBD1 (6 bases). CDR1 and CDR2 (germline): MNHNS, SASEGT. Trimming cost V 0 bases and J 1 base, with 12 bases left between them. The length of the CDR3 is 16 residues. The CDR3 DNA follows: TGTGCCAGCAGTGAAGCCCGGACAGTTTGGAACACTGAAGCTTTCTTT. Its translation is CASSEARTVWNTEAFF.

V gene TRBV7-8 combines with J gene TRBJ1-1; 7 bases align to TRBD1. CDR3 length: 15 amino acids. V trimming: 3 bases; J trimming: 0 bases; junction bases outside the gene matches: 4. Per germline, CDR1 SGHVS and CDR2 FQNEAQ. The CDR3 spells CASSFWQGVNTEAFF. The CDR3 DNA reads as TGTGCCAGCAGCTTTTGGCAGGGGGTGAACACTGAAGCTTTCTTT. The entire variable domain, with the rest obtained from reference TRBV7-8 and TRBJ1-1, is as follows: GAGVSQSPRYKVAKRGQDVALRCDPISGHVSLFWYQQALGQGPEFLTYFQNEAQLDKSGLPSDRFFAERPEGSVSTLKIQRTQQEDSAVYLCASSFWQGVNTEAFFGQGTRLTVV.

The CDR3 here is CASSSGLAAQETQYF. CDR3 sequence (DNA): TGCGCCAGCAGCTCGGGACTAGCGGCTCAAGAGACCCAGTACTTC. This rearrangement joins TRBV5-1 to TRBJ2-5; 11 bases match TRBD2. The CDR3 spans 15 residues. The V and J ends lost 3 bases and 2 bases, in that order; junction bases with no gene match: 3. Looked up from germline, CDR1 is SGHRS and CDR2 is YFSETQ.

The V call is TRBV7-8, the J call TRBJ1-1, with TRBD1 matching over 7 bases. In germline, CDR1 is SGHVS, CDR2 FQNEAQ. V shed 1 base, J shed 0 bases, and the junction held 8 bases outside the gene matches. There are 17 residues in the CDR3. CDR3 nucleotides: TGTGCCAGCAGCTTAGAGGGACAGCGCCTAATGAACACTGAAGCTTTCTTT. Protein product: CASSLEGQRLMNTEAFF.